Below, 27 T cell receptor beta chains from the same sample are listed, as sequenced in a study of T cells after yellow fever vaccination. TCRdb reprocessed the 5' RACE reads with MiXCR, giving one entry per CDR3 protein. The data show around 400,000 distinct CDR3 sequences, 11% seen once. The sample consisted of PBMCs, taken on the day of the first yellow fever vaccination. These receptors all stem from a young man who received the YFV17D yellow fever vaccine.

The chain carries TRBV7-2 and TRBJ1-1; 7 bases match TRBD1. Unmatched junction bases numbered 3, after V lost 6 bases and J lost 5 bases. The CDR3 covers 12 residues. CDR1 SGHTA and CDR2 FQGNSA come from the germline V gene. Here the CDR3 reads CASRAQGTEAFF. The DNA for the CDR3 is TGTGCCAGCAGGGCACAGGGGACTGAAGCTTTCTTT.

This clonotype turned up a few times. CDR3 loop: CSADTSGETQYF. Written as DNA, the CDR3 is TGCAGTGCCGATACTAGCGGGGAGACCCAGTACTTC. The rearrangement links TRBV20-1 to TRBJ2-5; 9 bases match TRBD2. V was clipped by 6 bases and J by 5 bases; unmatched bases: 4. The length of the CDR3 is 12 residues. Germline V gene lookup returns CDR1 DFQATT and CDR2 SNEGSKA (reference sequence).

The CDR3 here is CASSTGQISGANVLTF. CDR3 bases: TGTGCCAGCAGCACCGGACAAATCTCTGGGGCCAACGTCCTGACTTTC. The V and J genes are TRBV7-9 and TRBJ2-6, with D possibly matching TRBD1 (5 bases). The ends were cut back, 5 bases at V and 0 bases at J, with 11 bases in the middle. Germline lookup yields CDR1 SEHNR and CDR2 FQNEAQ (reference sequence). The CDR3 is 16 residues long.

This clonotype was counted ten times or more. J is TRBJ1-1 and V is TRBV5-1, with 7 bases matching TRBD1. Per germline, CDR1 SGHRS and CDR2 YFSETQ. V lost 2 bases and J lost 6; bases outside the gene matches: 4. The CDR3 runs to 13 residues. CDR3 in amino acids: CASSLGGAAEAFF. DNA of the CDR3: TGCGCCAGCAGCTTAGGGGGCGCGGCTGAAGCTTTCTTT.

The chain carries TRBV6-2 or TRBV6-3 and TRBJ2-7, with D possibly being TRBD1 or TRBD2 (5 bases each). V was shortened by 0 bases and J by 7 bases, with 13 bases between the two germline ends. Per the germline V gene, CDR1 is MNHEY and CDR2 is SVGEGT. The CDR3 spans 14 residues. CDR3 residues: CASSYSGVAREQYV. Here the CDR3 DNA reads TGTGCCAGCAGTTACTCGGGGGTAGCGCGGGAGCAGTACGTC.

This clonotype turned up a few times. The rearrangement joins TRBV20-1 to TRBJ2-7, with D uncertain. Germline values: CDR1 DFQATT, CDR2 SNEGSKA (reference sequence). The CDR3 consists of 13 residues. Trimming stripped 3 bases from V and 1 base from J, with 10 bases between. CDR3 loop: CSARGPRSYEQYF. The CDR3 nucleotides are TGCAGTGCTAGGGGCCCAAGGTCCTACGAGCAGTACTTC.

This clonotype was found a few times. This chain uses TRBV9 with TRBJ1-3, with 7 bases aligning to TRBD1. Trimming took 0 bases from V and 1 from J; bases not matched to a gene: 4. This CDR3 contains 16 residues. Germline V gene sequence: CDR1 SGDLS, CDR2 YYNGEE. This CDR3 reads CASSVASRGSGNTIYF. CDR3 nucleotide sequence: TGTGCCAGCAGCGTAGCGTCCAGGGGGTCTGGAAACACCATATATTTT.

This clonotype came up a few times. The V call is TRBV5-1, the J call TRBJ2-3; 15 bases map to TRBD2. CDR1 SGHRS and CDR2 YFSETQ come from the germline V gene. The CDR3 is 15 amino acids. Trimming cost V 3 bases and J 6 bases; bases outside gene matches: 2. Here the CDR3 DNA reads TGCGCCAGCAGCTACGGGACTAGCGGGGGGGATACGCAGTATTTT. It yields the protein CASSYGTSGGDTQYF.

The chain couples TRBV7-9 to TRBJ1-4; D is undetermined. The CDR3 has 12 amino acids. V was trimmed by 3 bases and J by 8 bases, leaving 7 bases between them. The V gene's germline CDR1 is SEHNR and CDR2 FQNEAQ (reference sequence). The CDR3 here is CASSFTEEKLFF. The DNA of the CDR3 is TGTGCCAGCAGCTTTACAGAGGAAAAACTGTTTTTT.

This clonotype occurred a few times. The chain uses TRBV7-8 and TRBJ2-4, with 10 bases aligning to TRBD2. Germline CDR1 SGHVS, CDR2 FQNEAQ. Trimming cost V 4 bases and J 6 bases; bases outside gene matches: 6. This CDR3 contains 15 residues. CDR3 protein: CASSSRGLAVNIQYF. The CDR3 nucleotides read TGTGCCAGCAGCTCCCGCGGACTAGCGGTAAACATTCAGTACTTC. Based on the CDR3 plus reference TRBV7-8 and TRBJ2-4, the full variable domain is GAGVSQSPRYKVAKRGQDVALRCDPISGHVSLFWYQQALGQGPEFLTYFQNEAQLDKSGLPSDRFFAERPEGSVSTLKIQRTQQEDSAVYLCASSSRGLAVNIQYFGAGTRLSVL.

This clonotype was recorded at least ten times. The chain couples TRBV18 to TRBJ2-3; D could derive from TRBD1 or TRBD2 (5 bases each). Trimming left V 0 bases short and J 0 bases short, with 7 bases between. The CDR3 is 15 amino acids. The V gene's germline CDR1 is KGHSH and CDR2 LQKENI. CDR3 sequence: CASSPPGRSTDTQYF. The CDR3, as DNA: TGTGCCAGCTCACCACCGGGACGCAGCACAGATACGCAGTATTTT.

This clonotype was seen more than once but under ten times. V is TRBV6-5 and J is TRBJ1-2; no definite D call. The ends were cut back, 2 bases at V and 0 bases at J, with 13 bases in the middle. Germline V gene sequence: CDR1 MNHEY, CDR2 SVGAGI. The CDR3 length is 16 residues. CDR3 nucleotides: TGTGCCAGCAGTTACGGGGAGGGAAGGGCTAACTATGGCTACACCTTC. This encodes CASSYGEGRANYGYTF.

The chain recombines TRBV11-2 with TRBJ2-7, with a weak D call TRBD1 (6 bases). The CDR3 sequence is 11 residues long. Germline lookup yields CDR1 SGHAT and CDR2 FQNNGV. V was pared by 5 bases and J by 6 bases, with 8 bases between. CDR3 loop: CASSLQGEQYF. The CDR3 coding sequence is TGTGCCAGCAGCCTACAGGGCGAGCAGTACTTC.

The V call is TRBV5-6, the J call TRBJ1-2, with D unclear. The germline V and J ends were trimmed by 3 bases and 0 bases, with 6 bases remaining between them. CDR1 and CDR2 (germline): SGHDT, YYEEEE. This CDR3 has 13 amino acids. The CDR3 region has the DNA TGTGCCAGCAGCTATACTTCTAACTATGGCTACACCTTC. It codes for CASSYTSNYGYTF.

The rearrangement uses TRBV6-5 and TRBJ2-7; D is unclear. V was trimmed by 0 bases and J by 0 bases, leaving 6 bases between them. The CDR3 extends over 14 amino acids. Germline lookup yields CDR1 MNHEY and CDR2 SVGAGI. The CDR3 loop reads CASSYSSSSYEQYF. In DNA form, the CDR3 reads TGTGCCAGCAGTTACTCATCTAGCTCCTACGAGCAGTACTTC.

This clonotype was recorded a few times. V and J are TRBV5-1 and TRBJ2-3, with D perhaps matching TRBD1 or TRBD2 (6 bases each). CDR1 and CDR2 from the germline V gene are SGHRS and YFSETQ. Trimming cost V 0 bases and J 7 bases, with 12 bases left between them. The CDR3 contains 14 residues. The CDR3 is CASSLVRGANTQYF. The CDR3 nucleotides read TGCGCCAGCAGCTTGGTTAGGGGGGCTAATACGCAGTATTTT. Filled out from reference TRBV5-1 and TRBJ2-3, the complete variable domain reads KAGVTQTPRYLIKTRGQQVTLSCSPISGHRSVSWYQQTPGQGLQFLFEYFSETQRNKGNFPGRFSGRQFSNSRSEMNVSTLELGDSALYLCASSLVRGANTQYFGPGTRLTVL.

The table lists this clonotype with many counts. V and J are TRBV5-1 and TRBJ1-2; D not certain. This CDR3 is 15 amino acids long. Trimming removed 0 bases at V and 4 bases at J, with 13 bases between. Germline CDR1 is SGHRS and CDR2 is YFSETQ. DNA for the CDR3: TGCGCCAGCAGCTTGGAAACGGGGAACCTCTATGGCTACACCTTC. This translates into CASSLETGNLYGYTF.

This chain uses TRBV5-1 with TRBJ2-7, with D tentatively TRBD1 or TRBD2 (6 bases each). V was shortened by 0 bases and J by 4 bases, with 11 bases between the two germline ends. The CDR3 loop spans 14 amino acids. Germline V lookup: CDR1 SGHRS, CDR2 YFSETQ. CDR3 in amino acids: CASSLEGGRYEQYV. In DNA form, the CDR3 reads TGCGCCAGCAGCTTGGAAGGGGGGCGATACGAGCAGTACGTC.

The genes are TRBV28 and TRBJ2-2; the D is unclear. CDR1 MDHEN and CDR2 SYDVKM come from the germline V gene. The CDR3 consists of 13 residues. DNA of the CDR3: TGTGCTAGTGTCGTGGGGAACACCGGGGAGCTGTTTTTT. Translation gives CASVVGNTGELFF.

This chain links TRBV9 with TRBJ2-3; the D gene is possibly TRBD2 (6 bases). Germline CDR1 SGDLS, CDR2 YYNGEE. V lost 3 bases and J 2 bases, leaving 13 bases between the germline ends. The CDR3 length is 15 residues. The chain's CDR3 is CASSEEGAATDTQYF. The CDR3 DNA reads TGTGCCAGCAGCGAGGAGGGAGCGGCCACAGATACGCAGTATTTT.

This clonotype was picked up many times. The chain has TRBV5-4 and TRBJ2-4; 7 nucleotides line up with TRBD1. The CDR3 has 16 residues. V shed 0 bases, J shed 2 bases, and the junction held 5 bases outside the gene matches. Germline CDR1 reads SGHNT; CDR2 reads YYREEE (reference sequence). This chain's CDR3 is CASSLEGRGTKNIQYF. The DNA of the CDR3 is TGTGCCAGCAGCTTGGAGGGCAGGGGGACCAAAAACATTCAGTACTTC.

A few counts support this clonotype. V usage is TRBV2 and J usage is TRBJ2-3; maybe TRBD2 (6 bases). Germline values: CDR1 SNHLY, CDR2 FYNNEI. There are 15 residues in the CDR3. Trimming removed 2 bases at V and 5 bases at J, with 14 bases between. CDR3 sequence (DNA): TGTGCCAGCAGTGAATTTCTGCGGGATGGAGATACGCAGTATTTT. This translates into CASSEFLRDGDTQYF.

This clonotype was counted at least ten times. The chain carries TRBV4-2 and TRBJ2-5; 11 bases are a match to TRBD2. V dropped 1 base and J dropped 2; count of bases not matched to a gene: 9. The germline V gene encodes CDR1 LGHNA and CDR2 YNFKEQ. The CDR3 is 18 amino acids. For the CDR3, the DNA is TGTGCCAGCAGCCAAGGTCTTCTAACTAGCGGGGGACAAGAGACCCAGTACTTC. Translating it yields CASSQGLLTSGGQETQYF.

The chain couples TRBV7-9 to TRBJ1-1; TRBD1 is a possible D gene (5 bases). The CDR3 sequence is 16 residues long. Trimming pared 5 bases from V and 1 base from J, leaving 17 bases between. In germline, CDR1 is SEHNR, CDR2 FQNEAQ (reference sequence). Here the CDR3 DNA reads TGTGCCAGCAGCCCGCGGACGTGGGGCTGGAACACTGAAGCTTTCTTT. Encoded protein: CASSPRTWGWNTEAFF. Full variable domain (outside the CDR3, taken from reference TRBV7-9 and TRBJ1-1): DTGVSQNPRHKITKRGQNVTFRCDPISEHNRLYWYRQTLGQGPEFLTYFQNEAQLEKSRLLSDRFSAERPKGSFSTLEIQRTEQGDSAMYLCASSPRTWGWNTEAFFGQGTRLTVV.

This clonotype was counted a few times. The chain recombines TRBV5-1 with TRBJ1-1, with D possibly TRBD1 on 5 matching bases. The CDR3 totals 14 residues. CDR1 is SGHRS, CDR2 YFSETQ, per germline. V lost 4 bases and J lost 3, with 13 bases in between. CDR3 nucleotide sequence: TGCGCCAGCAGCCTCAGGGTTACGGACACTGAAGCTTTCTTT. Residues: CASSLRVTDTEAFF.

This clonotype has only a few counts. In nucleotides, the CDR3 is TGTGCCAGCTCACCAGCCAGGTTTCCTGAAGCTTTCTTT. Its translation: CASSPARFPEAFF. The chain uses TRBV18 and TRBJ1-1; D gene uncertain. Looked up from germline, CDR1 is KGHSH and CDR2 is LQKENI. The CDR3 is 13 residues long. Trimming took 2 bases from V and 6 from J, leaving 10 bases between them.

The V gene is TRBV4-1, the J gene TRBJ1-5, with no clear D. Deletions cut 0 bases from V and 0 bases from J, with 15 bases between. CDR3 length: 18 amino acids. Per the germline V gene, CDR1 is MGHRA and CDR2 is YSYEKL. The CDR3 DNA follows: TGCGCCAGCAGCCAAGATCTCACGGCGGGTAATAGCAATCAGCCCCAGCATTTT. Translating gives CASSQDLTAGNSNQPQHF.